This TCR beta chain was observed in a study of a mutant IDH1 vaccine in newly diagnosed glioma. In this sample, this clone turned up once. Libraries were prepared by immunoSEQ multiplex PCR; TCRdb keeps only in-frame clonotypes and omits some of them. The table lists roughly 70,000 clones, 80% to 90% of them singletons. Time point noted: baseline, week 1 (first vaccination visit). Treatment: pre-vaccination baseline after standard-of-care therapy. V lost 8 bases to trimming and J lost 0 bases, with 14 bases between them. This CDR3 is 15 amino acids long. Germline V gives CDR1 SGHDT, CDR2 YYEEEE. The receptor's source is a man younger than 45 with glioma. This specimen was PBMCs, taken from a glioma patient treated with radiotherapy, temozolomide or both. J is TRBJ2-2 and V is TRBV5-6, with unresolved D. The CDR3 loop is CASRGPESNTGELFF. The CDR3 DNA reads TGTGCCAGTCGAGGTCCGGAGTCGAACACCGGGGAGCTGTTTTTT.